These T cell receptor beta chains were read from a single sample in a study of CD8 T cells in ankylosing spondylitis. Each CDR3 protein gets one entry after TCRdb re-called the 5' RACE reads with MiXCR. The sample has fewer than 400,000 distinct CDR3 sequences, under 25% seen once; the top ten hold 16%. Input material: blood, either unsorted or a sorted T cell fraction (not recorded which). The receptor source for this set is a male donor with ankylosing spondylitis. The CDR3 runs from the conserved cysteine through the conserved F or W. A D gene is named only where the DNA matches it firmly. The size field is filled for only some rows; it gives once, few, many or a size class.

clone_size j_call cdr3_length d_call v_call cdr3_nt cdr3_aa
- TRBJ1-2 10 - TRBV28 TGTGCCAGCAGGGGTGGAGGCTACACCTTC CASRGGGYTF
many TRBJ2-6 16 - TRBV4-1 TGCGCCAGCAGCGTAGGACAGACAACCGGGGCCAACGTCCTGACTTTC CASSVGQTTGANVLTF
- TRBJ1-5 15 - TRBV20-1 TGCAGTGCTAGAGGGCCGCGGGGGGAAGGTCAGCCCCAGCATTTT CSARGPRGEGQPQHF
- TRBJ2-2 15 TRBD1 TRBV14 TGTGCCAGCAGCCTAGGACAGGGAGACACCGGGGAGCTGTTTTTT CASSLGQGDTGELFF
many TRBJ2-7 13 - TRBV5-6 TGTGCCAGCAGCTTGGCGTCAACCTACGAGCAGTACTTC CASSLASTYEQYF
many TRBJ1-1 14 - TRBV7-8 TGTGCCAGCAGCTCCTATGCTAGGGTCACTGAAGCTTTCTTT CASSSYARVTEAFF
- TRBJ2-1 17 TRBD1 TRBV4-1 TGCGCCAGCAGCCACCCCCGGACAGGGGGTTTCGGCAATGAGCAGTTCTTC CASSHPRTGGFGNEQFF
- TRBJ1-2 17 - TRBV7-2 TGTGCCAGCAGCCAAAATCCTGGGAGCAGGGGTAGCTATGGCTACACCTTC CASSQNPGSRGSYGYTF
- TRBJ1-1 12 - TRBV25-1 TGTGCCAGCAGTGACCGGGCTAGGGAAGCTTTCTTT CASSDRAREAFF
- TRBJ2-1 17 TRBD1 TRBV5-6 TGTGCCAGCAGCTCGGATCCAGGGGGCGTGGGTTACAATGACCAGTTCTTC CASSSDPGGVGYNDQFF
- TRBJ2-2 14 - TRBV6-1 TGTGCCAGCAGTAGGGGATCAGACACCGGGGAGCTGTTTTTT CASSRGSDTGELFF
- TRBJ2-1 15 - TRBV5-1 TGCGCCAGCAGAGAAGGGGGGACGTCTGGTAATGAGCAGTTCTTC CASREGGTSGNEQFF
many TRBJ2-1 13 - TRBV29-1 TGCAGCGTTCGGCCCGATTCCTACAATGAGCAGTTCTTC CSVRPDSYNEQFF
few TRBJ2-7 13 - TRBV20-1 TGCAGTGCTCAATCCGGGACTCATAACGAGCAGTACTTC CSAQSGTHNEQYF
- TRBJ2-5 16 TRBD2 TRBV7-2 TGTGCCAGCAGCTTAGCGGGGTCGGCAGCGGGAGGAGCCCAGTACTTC CASSLAGSAAGGAQYF
few TRBJ1-1 13 - TRBV20-1 TGCAGTGCTTGGAAGTTTCGGGACACTGAAGCTTTCTTT CSAWKFRDTEAFF
- TRBJ2-7 13 TRBD2 TRBV20-1 TGCAGTGCGGCGAGCGGGAGAAGTTACGAGCAGTACTTC CSAASGRSYEQYF
few TRBJ2-5 12 - TRBV11-2 TGTGCCAGCAGCGAACTCGCGGAGGCCCAGTACTTC CASSELAEAQYF
- TRBJ2-1 15 - TRBV20-1 TGCAGTGCACCGGGACACCCGAAAGTCATCGATGAGCAGTTCTTC CSAPGHPKVIDEQFF
few TRBJ2-3 15 TRBD1 TRBV5-1 TGCGCCAGCAGCCAACCCGGGACAGGGTTCGATACGCAGTATTTT CASSQPGTGFDTQYF
- TRBJ1-4 14 - TRBV7-9 TGTGCCAGCCATGGCGACAGGTATAATGAAAAACTGTTTTTT CASHGDRYNEKLFF
- TRBJ1-1 15 - TRBV20-1 TGCAGTGCTAGAGAAACCGGGACAATGAACACTGAAGCTTTCTTT CSARETGTMNTEAFF
- TRBJ1-5 15 - TRBV7-2 TGTGCCAGCAGCTCCTTAGGGACCGCCGGACAGCCCCAGCATTTT CASSSLGTAGQPQHF
- TRBJ2-1 19 TRBD1 TRBV6-2/TRBV6-3 TGTGCCAGCAGTTATTTACCGTTCCGACAGGGAAGCTCCTACAATGAGCAGTTCTTC CASSYLPFRQGSSYNEQFF
- TRBJ2-5 14 - TRBV19 TGTGCCAGTAGTATCGGCGGAGTGGAGGAGACCCAGTACTTC CASSIGGVEETQYF
- TRBJ2-7 15 - TRBV20-1 TGCAGTGCTAGGAACAGGGTGAATACGGCGGACGAGCAGTACTTC CSARNRVNTADEQYF
few TRBJ2-3 12 - TRBV5-1 TGCGCCAGCAGCCCCTCTAGAAATACGCAGTATTTT CASSPSRNTQYF
- TRBJ1-1 13 - TRBV20-1 TGCAGCACACTGACAGACAGGAACACTGAAGCTTTCTTT CSTLTDRNTEAFF
- TRBJ2-7 13 - TRBV30 TGTGCCTGGGAGCTGGAGGGCCAGAACGAGCAGTACTTC CAWELEGQNEQYF
- TRBJ1-4 15 - TRBV12-3/TRBV12-4 TGTGCCAGCAGCCCTACACACGCAACTAATGAAAAACTGTTTTTT CASSPTHATNEKLFF
- TRBJ2-7 14 TRBD1 TRBV9 TGTGCCAGCAGCTCCAGGGGGCTTGAGTACGAGCAGTACTTC CASSSRGLEYEQYF
few TRBJ2-7 14 - TRBV7-9 TGTGCCAGCAGCAAACCGGGCAATTCCTACGAGCAGTACTTC CASSKPGNSYEQYF
few TRBJ2-7 15 - TRBV27 TGTGCCAGCAGTTTAACCGGAGGGCCTTTTTACCAGCAGTACTTC CASSLTGGPFYQQYF
- TRBJ2-7 13 - TRBV5-1 TGCGCCAGCATCTTGGACGGTTCAAGGGAGCAGTACTTC CASILDGSREQYF
few TRBJ1-4 15 - TRBV28 TGTGCCAGCACCGAGGGGATGGGGGGCCGTGAAAAACTGTTTTTT CASTEGMGGREKLFF
- TRBJ2-3 14 - TRBV2 TGTGCCAGCAGACGACTTGCAGGGCAAGATACGCAGTATTTT CASRRLAGQDTQYF
few TRBJ2-7 14 - TRBV15 TGTGCCACCAGCAGTGGGGGAAACTCCTACGAGCAGTACTTC CATSSGGNSYEQYF
few TRBJ1-5 14 - TRBV7-2 TGTGCCAGCAGCCTTCGGGTGAACAATCAGCCCCAGCATTTT CASSLRVNNQPQHF
few TRBJ2-4 16 - TRBV28 TGTGCCAGCAGTTTATTGGTCTCCGACGCCAAAAACATTCAGTACTTC CASSLLVSDAKNIQYF
- TRBJ2-1 14 - TRBV7-3 TGTGCCAGCAGCCGTCAAGGGGGGAACAATGAGCAGTTCTTC CASSRQGGNNEQFF
few TRBJ1-3 14 - TRBV3-1 TGTGCCAGCAGCCTAACAGAATCAGGAAACACCATATATTTT CASSLTESGNTIYF
many TRBJ2-7 13 - TRBV29-1 TGCAGCGTTGAAATGGACAAGACCTACGAGCAGTACTTC CSVEMDKTYEQYF
few TRBJ2-7 14 TRBD1 TRBV3-1 TGTGCCAGCAGCAGGGGGACAGGCTCGTACGAGCAGTACTTC CASSRGTGSYEQYF
once TRBJ2-7 13 - TRBV5-4 TGTGCCAGCAGCGCCCCAGGGGACTACGAGCAGTACTTC CASSAPGDYEQYF
few TRBJ2-6 15 - TRBV11-3 TGTGCCAGCAGCTTAATCCTCTCTGGGGCCAACGTCCTGACTTTC CASSLILSGANVLTF
few TRBJ2-7 17 - TRBV10-3 TGTGCCATCAGTGACTCCGTAACAGGCCGAAGCTCCTACGAGCAGTACTTC CAISDSVTGRSSYEQYF
- TRBJ2-7 15 - TRBV27 TGTGCCAGCAGATTCCGAGCGGATCTCTCCTACGAGCAGTACTTC CASRFRADLSYEQYF
- TRBJ2-5 15 - TRBV4-1 TGCGCCAGCAGCCAAGATCGGGGTAACCAAGAGACCCAGTACTTC CASSQDRGNQETQYF